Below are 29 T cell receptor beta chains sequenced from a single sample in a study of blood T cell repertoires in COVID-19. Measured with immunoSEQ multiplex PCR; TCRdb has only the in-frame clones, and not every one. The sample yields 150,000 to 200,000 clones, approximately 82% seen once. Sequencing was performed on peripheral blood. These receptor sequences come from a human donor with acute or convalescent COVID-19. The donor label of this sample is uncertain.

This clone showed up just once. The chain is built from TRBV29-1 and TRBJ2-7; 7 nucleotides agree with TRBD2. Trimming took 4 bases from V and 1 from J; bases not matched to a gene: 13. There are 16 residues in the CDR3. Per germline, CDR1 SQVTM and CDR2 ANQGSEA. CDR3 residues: CSVVGGTSGYSYEQYF. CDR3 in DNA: TGCAGCGTTGTGGGGGGGACGAGCGGTTATTCCTACGAGCAGTACTTC.

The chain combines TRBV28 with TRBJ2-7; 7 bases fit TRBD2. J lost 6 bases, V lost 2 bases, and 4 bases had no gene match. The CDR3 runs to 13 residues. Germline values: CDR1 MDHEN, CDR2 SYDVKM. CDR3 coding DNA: TGTGCCAGCAGTTTACTAGCGGCTGCCGAGCAGTACTTC. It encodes CASSLLAAAEQYF.

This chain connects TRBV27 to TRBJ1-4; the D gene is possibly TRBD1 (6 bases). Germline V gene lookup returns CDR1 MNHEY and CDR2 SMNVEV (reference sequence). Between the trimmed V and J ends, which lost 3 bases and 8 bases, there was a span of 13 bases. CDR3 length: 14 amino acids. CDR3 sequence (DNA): TGTGCCAGCAGTTTGAGGGACACCCCGGAAAAACTGTTTTTT. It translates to CASSLRDTPEKLFF.

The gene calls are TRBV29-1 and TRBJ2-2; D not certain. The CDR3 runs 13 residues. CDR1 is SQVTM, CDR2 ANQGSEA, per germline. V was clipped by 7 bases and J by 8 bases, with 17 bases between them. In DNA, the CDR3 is TGCAGCGCCTGGGCCGTTCCCACAGGGGAGCTGTTTTTT. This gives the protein CSAWAVPTGELFF.

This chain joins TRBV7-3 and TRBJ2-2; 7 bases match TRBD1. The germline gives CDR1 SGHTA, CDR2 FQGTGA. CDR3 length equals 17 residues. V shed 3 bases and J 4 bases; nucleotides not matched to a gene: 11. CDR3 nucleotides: TGTGCCAGCAGCTTTTCGGTGGCAGGGGGATTCACCGGGGAGCTGTTTTTT. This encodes CASSFSVAGGFTGELFF.

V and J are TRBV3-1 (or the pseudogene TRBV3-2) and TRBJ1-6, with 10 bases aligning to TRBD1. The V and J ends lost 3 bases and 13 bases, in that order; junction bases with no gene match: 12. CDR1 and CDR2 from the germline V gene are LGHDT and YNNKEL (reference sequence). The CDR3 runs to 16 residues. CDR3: CASSQRETGGARPLHF. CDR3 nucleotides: TGTGCCAGCAGCCAGCGGGAGACAGGGGGCGCGAGGCCCCTCCACTTT.

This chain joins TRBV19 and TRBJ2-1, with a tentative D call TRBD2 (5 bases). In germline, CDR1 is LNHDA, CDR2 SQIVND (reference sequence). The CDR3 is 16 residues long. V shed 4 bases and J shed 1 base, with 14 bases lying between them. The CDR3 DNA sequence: TGTGCCAGTAGTAACTTGGGCGGGCCTTCCTACAATGAGCAGTTCTTC. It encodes CASSNLGGPSYNEQFF.

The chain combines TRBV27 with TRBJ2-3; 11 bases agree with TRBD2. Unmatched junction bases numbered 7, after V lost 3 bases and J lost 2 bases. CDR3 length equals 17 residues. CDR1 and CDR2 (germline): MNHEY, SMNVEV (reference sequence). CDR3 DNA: TGTGCCAGCAGTTTCCGAGGGACTAGCGGCCACACAGATACGCAGTATTTT. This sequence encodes CASSFRGTSGHTDTQYF.

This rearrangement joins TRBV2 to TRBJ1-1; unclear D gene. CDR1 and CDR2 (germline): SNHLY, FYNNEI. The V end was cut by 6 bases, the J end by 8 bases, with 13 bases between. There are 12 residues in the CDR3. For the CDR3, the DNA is TGTGCCAGCAGGATTCCGAGGGCCGAAGCTTTCTTT. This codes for CASRIPRAEAFF.

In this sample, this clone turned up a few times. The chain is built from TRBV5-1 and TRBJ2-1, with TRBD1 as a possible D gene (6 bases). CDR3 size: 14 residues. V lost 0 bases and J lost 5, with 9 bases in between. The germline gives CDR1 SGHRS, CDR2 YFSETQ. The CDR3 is CASSLVSGDNEQFF. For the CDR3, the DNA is TGCGCCAGCAGCTTGGTGTCAGGGGACAATGAGCAGTTCTTC.

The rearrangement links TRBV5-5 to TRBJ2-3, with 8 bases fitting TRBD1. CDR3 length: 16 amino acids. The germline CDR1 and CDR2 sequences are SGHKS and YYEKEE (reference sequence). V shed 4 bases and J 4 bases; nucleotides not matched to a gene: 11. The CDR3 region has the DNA TGTGCCAGCAGCCCCCCCATTTCGACAGGGGCAGATACGCAGTATTTT. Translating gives CASSPPISTGADTQYF.

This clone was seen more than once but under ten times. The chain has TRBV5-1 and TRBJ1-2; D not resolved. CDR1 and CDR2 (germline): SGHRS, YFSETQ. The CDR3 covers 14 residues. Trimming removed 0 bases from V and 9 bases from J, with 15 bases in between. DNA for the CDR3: TGCGCCAGCAGCTTGGGATGGGAGGTGGGCAGCTACACCTTC. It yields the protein CASSLGWEVGSYTF.

In DNA, the CDR3 is TGTGCCAGCAGCCCCGCTCCGACAGGGTCCTTCTATGGCTACACCTTC. This gives the protein CASSPAPTGSFYGYTF. The gene calls are TRBV11-2 and TRBJ1-2; 7 nucleotides match TRBD1. CDR1 SGHAT and CDR2 FQNNGV come from the germline V gene. This CDR3 has 16 residues. The ends lost 5 bases at V and 4 bases at J; junction bases unmatched: 13.

The CDR3, as DNA: TGTGCCAGCAGCTTGGGGACTAGCGGGAGCCCCCATGAGCAGTTCTTC. It specifies CASSLGTSGSPHEQFF. The chain combines TRBV11-2 with TRBJ2-1; 14 bases match TRBD2. Germline CDR1 SGHAT, CDR2 FQNNGV. The CDR3 is 16 residues long. The trim removed 3 bases at V and 8 bases at J, leaving 6 bases unmatched. The whole variable domain, remainder taken from reference TRBV11-2 and TRBJ2-1, is EAGVAQSPRYKIIEKRQSVAFWCNPISGHATLYWYQQILGQGPKLLIQFQNNGVVDDSQLPKDRFSAERLKGVDSTLKIQPAKLEDSAVYLCASSLGTSGSPHEQFFGPGTRLTVL.

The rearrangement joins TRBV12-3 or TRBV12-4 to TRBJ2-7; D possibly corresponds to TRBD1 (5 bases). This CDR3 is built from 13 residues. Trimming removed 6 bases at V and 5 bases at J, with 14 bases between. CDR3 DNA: TGTGCCAGCAGCCGTCGACAGATCCACGAGCAGTACTTC. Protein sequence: CASSRRQIHEQYF.

CDR3 amino acids: CASSLEGQGKYNEQFF. CDR3 DNA: TGTGCCAGCAGCTTGGAGGGACAGGGGAAATACAATGAGCAGTTCTTC. This rearrangement joins TRBV5-4 to TRBJ2-1; 10 positions agree with TRBD1. This CDR3 spans 16 amino acids. V trimming: 0 bases; J trimming: 4 bases; junction bases outside the gene matches: 4. The germline gives CDR1 SGHNT, CDR2 YYREEE (reference sequence).

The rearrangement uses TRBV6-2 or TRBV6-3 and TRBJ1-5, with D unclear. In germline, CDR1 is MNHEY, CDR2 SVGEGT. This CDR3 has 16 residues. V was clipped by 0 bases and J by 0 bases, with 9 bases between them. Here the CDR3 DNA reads TGTGCCAGCAGTTACTCAACGGGGATTAGCAATCAGCCCCAGCATTTT. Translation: CASSYSTGISNQPQHF.

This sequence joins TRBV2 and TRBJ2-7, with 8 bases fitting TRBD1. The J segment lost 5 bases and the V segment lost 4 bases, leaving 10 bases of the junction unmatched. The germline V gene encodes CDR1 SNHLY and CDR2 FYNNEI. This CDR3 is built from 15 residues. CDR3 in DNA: TGTGCCAGCAGTGCCTCCGGACAGGGTCCCAACGAGCAGTACTTC. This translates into CASSASGQGPNEQYF.

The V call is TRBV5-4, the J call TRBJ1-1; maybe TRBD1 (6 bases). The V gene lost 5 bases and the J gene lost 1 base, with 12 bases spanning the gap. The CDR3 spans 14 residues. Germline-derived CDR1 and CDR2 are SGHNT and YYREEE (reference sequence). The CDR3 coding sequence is TGTGCCAGCAGTGGATGGGGGCGGAACACTGAAGCTTTCTTT. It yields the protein CASSGWGRNTEAFF.

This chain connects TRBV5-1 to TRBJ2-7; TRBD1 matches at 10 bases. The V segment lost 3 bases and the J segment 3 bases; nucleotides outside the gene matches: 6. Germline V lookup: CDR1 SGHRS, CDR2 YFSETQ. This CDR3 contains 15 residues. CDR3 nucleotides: TGCGCCAGCAGCTATCTGACAGGGGGCGGCTACGAGCAGTACTTC. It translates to CASSYLTGGGYEQYF.

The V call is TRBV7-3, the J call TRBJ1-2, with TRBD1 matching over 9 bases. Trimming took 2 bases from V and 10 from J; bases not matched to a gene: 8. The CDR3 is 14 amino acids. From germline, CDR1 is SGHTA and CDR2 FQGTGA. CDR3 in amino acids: CASSLAPGTGNYTF. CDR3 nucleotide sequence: TGTGCCAGCAGCTTAGCCCCCGGGACAGGGAACTACACCTTC.

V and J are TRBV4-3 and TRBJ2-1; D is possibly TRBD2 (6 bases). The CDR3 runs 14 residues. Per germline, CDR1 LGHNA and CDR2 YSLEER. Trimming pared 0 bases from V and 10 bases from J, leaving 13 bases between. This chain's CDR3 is CASSQEGGPTEQFF. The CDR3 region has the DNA TGCGCCAGCAGCCAAGAGGGAGGACCAACGGAGCAGTTCTTC.

This CDR3 reads CASSRTGLNYGYTF. DNA of the CDR3: TGTGCCAGCAGCCGGACAGGGCTTAACTATGGCTACACCTTC. J is TRBJ1-2 and V is TRBV6-6; 8 bases map to TRBD1. This CDR3 has 14 amino acids. Germline V gene data show CDR1 as MNHNY and CDR2 as SVGAGI (reference sequence). The V and J ends lost 6 bases and 1 base, in that order; junction bases with no gene match: 4.

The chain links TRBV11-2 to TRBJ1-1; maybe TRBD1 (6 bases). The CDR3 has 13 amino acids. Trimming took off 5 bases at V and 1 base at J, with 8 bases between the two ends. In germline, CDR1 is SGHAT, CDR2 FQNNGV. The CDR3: CASSLRGNTEAFF. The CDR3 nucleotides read TGTGCCAGCAGCCTCAGGGGGAACACTGAAGCTTTCTTT.

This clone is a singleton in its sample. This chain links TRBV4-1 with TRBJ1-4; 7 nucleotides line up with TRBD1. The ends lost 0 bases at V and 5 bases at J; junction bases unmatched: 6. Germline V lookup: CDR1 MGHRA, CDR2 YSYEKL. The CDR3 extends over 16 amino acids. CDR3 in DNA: TGCGCCAGCAGCCAAGAAGCCGGGACAGTCAATGAAAAACTGTTTTTT. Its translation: CASSQEAGTVNEKLFF.

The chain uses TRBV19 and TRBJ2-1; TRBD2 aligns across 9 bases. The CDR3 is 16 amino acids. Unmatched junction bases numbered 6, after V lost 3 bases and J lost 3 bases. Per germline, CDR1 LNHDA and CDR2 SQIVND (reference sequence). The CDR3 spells CASSIVSGGLYNEQFF. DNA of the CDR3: TGTGCCAGTAGTATCGTTAGCGGGGGCCTCTACAATGAGCAGTTCTTC.

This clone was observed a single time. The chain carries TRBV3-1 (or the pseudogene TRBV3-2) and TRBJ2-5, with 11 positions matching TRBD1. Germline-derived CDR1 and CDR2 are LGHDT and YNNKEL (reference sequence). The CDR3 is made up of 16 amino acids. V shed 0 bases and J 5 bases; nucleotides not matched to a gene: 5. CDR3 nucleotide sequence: TGTGCCAGCAGCCAAGATCGGACAGGGGGCATGGAGACCCAGTACTTC. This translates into CASSQDRTGGMETQYF.

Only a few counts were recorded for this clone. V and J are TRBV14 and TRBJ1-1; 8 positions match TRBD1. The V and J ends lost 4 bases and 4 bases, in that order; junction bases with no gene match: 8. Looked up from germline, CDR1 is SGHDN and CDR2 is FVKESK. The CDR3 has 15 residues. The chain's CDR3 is CASSPPGTGPTEAFF. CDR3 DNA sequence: TGTGCCAGCAGCCCCCCCGGGACAGGCCCCACTGAAGCTTTCTTT.

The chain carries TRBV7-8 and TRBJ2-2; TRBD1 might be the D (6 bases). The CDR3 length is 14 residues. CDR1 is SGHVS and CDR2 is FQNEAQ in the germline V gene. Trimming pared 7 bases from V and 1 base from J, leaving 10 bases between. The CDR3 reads CASTRRGNTGELFF. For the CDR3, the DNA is TGTGCCAGCACTCGCAGGGGGAACACCGGGGAGCTGTTTTTT.